This T cell receptor (beta chain) stems from a study of cytomegalovirus exposure and HLA in healthy donors. There are a few counts of this clone. The CDR3 loop spans 15 amino acids. The V end lost 4 bases, the J end lost 0 bases, and 10 bases lay between the germline ends. Germline V gene lookup returns CDR1 MNHNS and CDR2 SASEGT. The primer mix had 60 Vbeta and 13 Jbeta primers. Assay used: immunoSEQ multiplex PCR; TCRdb lists only in-frame clones, some missing. The sample gives some 150,000 clones, about 80% of which show up once; roughly 0.7% is in the top ten. This chain connects TRBV6-1 to TRBJ2-4; possibly TRBD2 for D (5 bases). The clonotype was recovered from a male donor in good health and CMV-seronegative. The sequencing input was PBMCs. The CDR3 loop reads CASSGERLAKNIQYF. CDR3 in DNA: TGTGCCAGCAGTGGAGAGCGGTTAGCCAAAAACATTCAGTACTTC.